This T cell receptor beta chain stems from a study of T cells in Graves' hyperthyroidism and ophthalmopathy. Regions amplified from RNA transcripts were the TCR beta CDR3 regions. The HTBI primer set was used in a first-round RT-PCR of the TCR CDR3. Using its own MiXCR run on the multiplex PCR reads, TCRdb lists one record per CDR3 protein. In the table there are around 350,000 distinct CDR3 sequences, roughly 17% of which are singletons. As regards this clonotype: Its antigen is not identified.

Those with hyperthyroidism were 18 to 65 years old, newly diagnosed, and ill for under 2 months. For the diagnoses, clinical symptoms, serum thyroxine and TRAb, thyroid ultrasound and orbital computed tomography were used. CDR3 size: 15 residues. Germline CDR1 is SEHNR and CDR2 is FQNEAQ (reference sequence). With 5 bases clipped from V and 5 bases from J, the junction kept 11 bases outside the gene matches. Study outcomes and limitations: The model predicted ophthalmopathy a median around 6.5 months before onset.

The source material was blood. The chain recombines TRBV7-9 with TRBJ2-5, with 7 bases fitting TRBD1. The TCR originated in a woman between 25 and 40 years old with Graves' hyperthyroidism that later progressed to Graves' ophthalmopathy. The CDR3 region is CASSKRDRAGETQYF. The CDR3 bases are TGTGCCAGCAGCAAAAGAGACAGGGCTGGGGAGACCCAGTACTTC.